This T cell receptor beta chain was sequenced for a study of CD8+ T cells in alopecia areata. The study, taken as a whole, reports: Lesional scalp displayed greater clonality than normal scalp, most notably in alopecia totalis/universalis.

Sequencing used cDNA as its template, made by extracting RNA and reverse transcribing it. The assay was immunoSEQ multiplex PCR, and TCRdb's table has in-frame clones only and misses some. The table records roughly 170,000 clones, over 50% of them present only once. The length of the CDR3 is 13 residues. In germline, CDR1 is SGHKS, CDR2 YYEKEE (reference sequence). The V and J ends lost 4 bases and 1 base respectively, with 9 bases between them. Notes on this clone: Its antigen remains unidentified.

This TCR was sampled from a human donor with alopecia areata. The source material was CD4+ T cells sorted from blood, sampled at week 0. J is TRBJ2-7 and V is TRBV5-5; D gene uncertain. This CDR3 is CASSGQTSYEQYF. CDR3 nucleotide sequence: TGTGCCAGCAGCGGGCAAACTTCCTACGAGCAGTACTTC.